Presented here are 11 T cell receptor beta chains from one specimen sequenced in a study of response to subunit inactivated influenza vaccine. TCRdb processed the RT-PCR reads anew with MiXCR; each CDR3 protein has one entry. This sample has fewer than 700,000 distinct CDR3 sequences, with 10% to 15% found just once. The sample here was PBMCs from blood, taken 40 to 50 days after vaccination. The source is a man aged 50 to 60 who received an inactivated influenza vaccine.

The CDR3 is CATSRGAEVSYNEQFF. The CDR3 DNA sequence: TGTGCCACCAGCAGAGGGGCGGAGGTCTCCTACAATGAGCAGTTCTTC. The chain is built from TRBV15 and TRBJ2-1, with a tentative D call TRBD2 (5 bases). The V gene lost 1 base and the J gene lost 0 bases, with 10 bases spanning the gap. CDR3 size: 16 residues. Germline lookup yields CDR1 LNHNV and CDR2 YYDKDF (reference sequence).

The rearrangement links TRBV12-3 or TRBV12-4 to TRBJ1-5; the match to TRBD1 covers 12 bases. This CDR3 is 15 amino acids long. V shed 6 bases and J 6 bases; nucleotides not matched to a gene: 6. This CDR3 is CASSPRDRGLQPQHF. CDR3 sequence (DNA): TGTGCCAGCAGCCCCCGGGACAGGGGGCTTCAGCCCCAGCATTTT.

V and J are TRBV12-3 or TRBV12-4 and TRBJ1-5; possible D gene TRBD1, 6 bases. The CDR3 extends over 15 amino acids. V shed 5 bases and J shed 2 bases, with 13 bases lying between them. Here the CDR3 reads CASSTTGLGNQPQHF. CDR3 DNA: TGTGCCAGCAGTACTACAGGGTTGGGCAATCAGCCCCAGCATTTT.

This clonotype was observed many times. This rearrangement joins TRBV10-3 to TRBJ2-7, with D perhaps being TRBD1 or TRBD2 (5 bases each). The V and J ends lost 5 bases and 0 bases respectively, with 11 bases between them. The germline gives CDR1 ENHRY, CDR2 SYGVKD. The CDR3 length is 14 residues. The CDR3 protein is CAISPEGFSYEQYF. The DNA for the CDR3 is TGTGCCATCAGTCCCGAGGGGTTCTCCTACGAGCAGTACTTC.

This clonotype was seen more than once but under ten times. The gene calls are TRBV24-1 and TRBJ1-2, with a possible D match to TRBD1 (6 bases). The germline V gene has CDR1 KGHDR and CDR2 SFDVKD. Trimming removed 3 bases from V and 8 bases from J, with 12 bases in between. The CDR3 has 13 amino acids. The CDR3 coding sequence is TGTGCCACCAGTGATAGGACAGCTGGCGGCTACACCTTC. It yields the protein CATSDRTAGGYTF.

V and J are TRBV12-3 or TRBV12-4 and TRBJ2-3; 10 nucleotides agree with TRBD1. The trim removed 8 bases at V and 2 bases at J, leaving 10 bases unmatched. The CDR3 loop spans 16 amino acids. The CDR3 DNA reads TGTGCCAGCCGAAGGACAGGGGGTACCCCCACAGATACGCAGTATTTT. Translation: CASRRTGGTPTDTQYF.

By its share, this clonotype is medium-sized. The chain uses TRBV7-9 and TRBJ2-3; 7 bases map to TRBD2. The J segment lost 1 base and the V segment lost 2 bases, leaving 9 bases of the junction unmatched. Germline V lookup: CDR1 SEHNR, CDR2 FQNEAQ (reference sequence). The CDR3 loop spans 17 amino acids. CDR3 nucleotide sequence: TGTGCCAGCAGCTTACCCTTTGGCGGGGGACGCACAGATACGCAGTATTTT. Its protein is CASSLPFGGGRTDTQYF.

The table lists this clonotype with a few counts. CDR3: CASSPLGQSNTEAFF. The CDR3 region has the DNA TGTGCCAGCTCACCACTAGGACAGTCGAACACTGAAGCTTTCTTT. The chain combines TRBV18 with TRBJ1-1, with D tentatively TRBD1 (6 bases). This CDR3 has 15 residues. V lost 1 base, J lost 1 base, and 10 bases lay in between. Germline V gene data show CDR1 as KGHSH and CDR2 as LQKENI.

CDR3 protein: CSARDRTGWEETQYF. The CDR3, as DNA: TGCAGTGCTAGAGATCGGACAGGGTGGGAGGAGACCCAGTACTTC. This chain joins TRBV20-1 and TRBJ2-5; TRBD1 aligns across 8 bases. J was trimmed by 5 bases and V by 0 bases; bases with no gene match: 8. The germline gives CDR1 DFQATT, CDR2 SNEGSKA (reference sequence). This CDR3 is 15 amino acids long.

This clonotype was seen at least ten times. The rearrangement joins TRBV11-2 to TRBJ2-5; the D is unclear. V lost 6 bases and J lost 4, with 12 bases in between. The germline V gene has CDR1 SGHAT and CDR2 FQNNGV. This CDR3 region has 13 residues. CDR3 protein: CASSRLPVETQYF. The CDR3 DNA sequence: TGTGCCAGCAGTCGCCTCCCCGTAGAGACCCAGTACTTC.

There are a few counts of this clonotype. The J gene is TRBJ2-2, the V gene TRBV9, with 7 nucleotides matching TRBD1. The germline CDR1 and CDR2 sequences are SGDLS and YYNGEE. This CDR3 contains 13 residues. V lost 4 bases and J lost 6; bases outside the gene matches: 3. The CDR3 nucleotides read TGTGCCAGCAGCTACACAGGGGCCGGGGAGCTGTTTTTT. It codes for CASSYTGAGELFF. Complete variable domain (other parts from reference TRBV9 and TRBJ2-2): DSGVTQTPKHLITATGQRVTLRCSPRSGDLSVYWYQQSLDQGLQFLIQYYNGEERAKGNILERFSAQQFPDLHSELNLSSLELGDSALYFCASSYTGAGELFFGEGSRLTVL.